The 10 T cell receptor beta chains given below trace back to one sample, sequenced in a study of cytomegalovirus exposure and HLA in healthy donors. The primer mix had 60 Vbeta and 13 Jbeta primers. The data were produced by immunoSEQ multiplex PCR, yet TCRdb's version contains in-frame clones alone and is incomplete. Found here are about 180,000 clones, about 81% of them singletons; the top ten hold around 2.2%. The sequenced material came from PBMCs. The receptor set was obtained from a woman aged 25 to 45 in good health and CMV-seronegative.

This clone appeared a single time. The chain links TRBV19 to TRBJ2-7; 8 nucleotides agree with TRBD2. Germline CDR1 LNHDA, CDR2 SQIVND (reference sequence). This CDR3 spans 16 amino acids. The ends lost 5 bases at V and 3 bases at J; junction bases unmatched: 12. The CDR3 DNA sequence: TGTGCCAGTAGTCCCCTCTCCGGGGGGGCCGGCTACGAGCAGTACTTC. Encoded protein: CASSPLSGGAGYEQYF. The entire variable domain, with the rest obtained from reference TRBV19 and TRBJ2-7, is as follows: DGGITQSPKYLFRKEGQNVTLSCEQNLNHDAMYWYRQDPGQGLRLIYYSQIVNDFQKGDIAEGYSVSREKKESFPLTVTSAQKNPTAFYLCASSPLSGGAGYEQYFGPGTRLTVT.

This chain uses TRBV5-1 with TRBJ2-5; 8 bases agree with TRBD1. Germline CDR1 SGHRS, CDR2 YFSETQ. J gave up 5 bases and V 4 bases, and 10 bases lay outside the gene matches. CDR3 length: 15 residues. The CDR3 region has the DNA TGCGCCAGCAGCGAGGGACAGGTTGTTCGCGAGACCCAGTACTTC. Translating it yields CASSEGQVVRETQYF.

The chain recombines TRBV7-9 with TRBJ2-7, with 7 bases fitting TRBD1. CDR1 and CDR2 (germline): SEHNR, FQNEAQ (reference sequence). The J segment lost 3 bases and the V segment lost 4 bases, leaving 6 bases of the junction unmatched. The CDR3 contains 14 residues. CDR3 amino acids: CASSYTGQHYEQYF. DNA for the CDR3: TGTGCCAGCAGCTACACGGGACAGCACTACGAGCAGTACTTC.

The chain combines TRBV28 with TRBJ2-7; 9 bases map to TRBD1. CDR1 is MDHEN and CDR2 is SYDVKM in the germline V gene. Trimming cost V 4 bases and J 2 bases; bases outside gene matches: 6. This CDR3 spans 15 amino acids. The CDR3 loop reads CASSSRTGVTYEQYF. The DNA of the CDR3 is TGTGCCAGCAGTTCCAGGACAGGGGTAACCTACGAGCAGTACTTC.

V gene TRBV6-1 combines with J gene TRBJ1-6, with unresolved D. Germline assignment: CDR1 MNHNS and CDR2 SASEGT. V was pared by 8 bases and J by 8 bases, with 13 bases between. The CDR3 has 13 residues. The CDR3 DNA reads TGTGCCAGCGGCGGGGATTTTTATTCACCCCTCCACTTT. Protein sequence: CASGGDFYSPLHF.

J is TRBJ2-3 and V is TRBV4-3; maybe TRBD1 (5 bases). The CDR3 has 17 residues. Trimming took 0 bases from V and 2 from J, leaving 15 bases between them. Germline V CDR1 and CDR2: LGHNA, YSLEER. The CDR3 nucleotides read TGCGCCAGCAGCCAAGAGCTCACAGGCTCTTTCACAGATACGCAGTATTTT. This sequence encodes CASSQELTGSFTDTQYF.

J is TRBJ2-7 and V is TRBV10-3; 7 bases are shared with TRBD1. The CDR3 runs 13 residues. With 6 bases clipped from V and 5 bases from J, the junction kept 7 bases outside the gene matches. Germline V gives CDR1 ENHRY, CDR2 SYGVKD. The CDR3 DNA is TGTGCCATCAGAGCGACAGGGAACAACGAGCAGTACTTC. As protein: CAIRATGNNEQYF.

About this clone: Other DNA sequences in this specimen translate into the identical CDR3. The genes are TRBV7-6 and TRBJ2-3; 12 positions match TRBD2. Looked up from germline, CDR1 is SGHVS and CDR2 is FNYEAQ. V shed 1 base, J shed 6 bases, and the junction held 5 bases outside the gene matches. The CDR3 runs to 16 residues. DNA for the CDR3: TGTGCCAGCAGCTTAGGACTAGCGGGAGTCAGGGATACGCAGTATTTT. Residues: CASSLGLAGVRDTQYF.

The CDR3 region is CASSQADREVGGYTF. The CDR3 DNA sequence: TGCGCCAGCAGCCAAGCAGACAGGGAAGTAGGCGGCTACACCTTC. The chain is built from TRBV4-3 and TRBJ1-2; TRBD1 matches at 7 bases. Per germline, CDR1 LGHNA and CDR2 YSLEER. Losses at the gene ends were 1 base for V and 8 bases for J; bases not matched to a gene: 10. This CDR3 spans 15 amino acids.

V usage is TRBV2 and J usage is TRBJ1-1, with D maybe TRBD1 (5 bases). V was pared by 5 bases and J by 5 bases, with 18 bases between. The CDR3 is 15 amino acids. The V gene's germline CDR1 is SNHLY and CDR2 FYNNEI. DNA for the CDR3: TGTGCCAGCAGTTCACAAGGGGAGGGATGGACTGAAGCTTTCTTT. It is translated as CASSSQGEGWTEAFF.